This TCR beta chain emerged from a study of OX40 agonist ivuxolimab in advanced cancers. For the study at large: Earlier treatment with anti-PD-1, anti-PD-L1 or anti-CTLA-4 was permitted, and 30% to 40% had received some. Points from the study as a whole: The average count of expanded clones was higher among CD8+ T cells than among CD4+.

In this sample, this clone turned up once. Its matching antigen is unknown. This CDR3 is 17 amino acids long. Trimming removed 5 bases from V and 1 base from J; junction bases left unmatched: 10. From germline, CDR1 is SGHTA and CDR2 FQGNSA. TCRdb's table, derived via immunoSEQ multiplex PCR, lists solely in-frame clones and lacks some. This table holds 77,000 or so clones, 90% to 95% found once. This chain links TRBV7-2 with TRBJ2-7, with TRBD1 identical over 11 bases. The receptor was derived from an adult with an advanced solid tumor such as melanoma, head and neck, liver or kidney cancer. The source was CD4+ or CD8+ T cells sorted from blood, collected in a trial of the OX40 agonist ivuxolimab. CDR3 in amino acids: CASSAQGQGGLSYEQYF. The CDR3 region has the DNA TGTGCCAGCAGCGCTCAGGGACAGGGGGGCCTTTCCTACGAGCAGTACTTC.